This is a list of T cell receptor beta chains from one sample in a study of T cells in localized non-small cell lung cancer. Libraries were prepared by immunoSEQ multiplex PCR; TCRdb keeps only in-frame clonotypes and omits some of them. The profile shows tens of thousands of clones, approximately 86% of them singletons. This sample comprised peripheral blood, obtained before any cancer treatment. The receptors originated from a man between 40 and 75 years old with stage I squamous cell lung carcinoma. Each CDR3 is given without its conserved first and last residue.

v_gene,CDR3aa
TRBV13,ASSLGEGQPQH
TRBV4-1,ASRFLWTGTYQPQH
TRBV7-9,ASSPGDFLLH
TRBV5-1,ASSPRGQLRGNEQY
TRBV7-2,ASSLVGTGVHNQPQH
TRBV13,ASSTRTSRGTDTQY
TRBV5-6,ASSIWTGSFPIRQPQH
TRBV5-4,ASSRAPREEGELF
TRBV6-5,ASTSKGGLYEQF
TRBV6-1,ASSEGFNGYEQY
TRBV29-1,SVGSWEGIRDTQY
TRBV2,ASSGWGDGYT
TRBV6-6,ASLVSGANVLT
TRBV4-3,ASSQDGTEARNTIY
TRBV13,ATNRAGVPYEQY
TRBV28,ASKYRGALEAF
TRBV6-6,ASSRHIDGNSPLH
TRBV11-2,ASSLDSRGGYGYT
TRBV19,ASSMYVRSGGRGNEQF
TRBV18,ASSPLREETQY
TRBV7-2,ASSYGLAGRNEQF
TRBV15,ATSRAQGGSTEAF